This TCR beta chain appears in the sequencing data of a study of chemoradiotherapy in HPV16-positive cancers. Study in general: A couple of HPV16-positive patients' cells yielded candidate HPV-specific clones and common motifs.

As regards this clone: The target antigen is unknown.

Assay: immunoSEQ multiplex PCR; the TCRdb copy retains only in-frame clones and omits some. The sample yields approximately 7,500 clones, 55% to 70% seen once. Trimming took off 5 bases at V and 9 bases at J, with 7 bases between the two ends. CDR3 length equals 11 residues. The germline CDR1 and CDR2 sequences are MNHNS and SASEGT. Study observations and caveats: Candidate HPV-specific clones and E7-related TCR motifs grew in tumor during treatment. Only two HPV16-positive patients supplied the functional HPV-specificity definition.

Collection took place from a patient who underwent chemoradiotherapy. The chain links TRBV6-1 to TRBJ2-2; D is unclear. The TCR sequence derives from a human donor with HPV-associated anogenital cancer. DNA for the CDR3: TGTGCCAGCAGTCCTCGGTGGGAGCTGTTTTTT. Translated, it gives CASSPRWELFF.